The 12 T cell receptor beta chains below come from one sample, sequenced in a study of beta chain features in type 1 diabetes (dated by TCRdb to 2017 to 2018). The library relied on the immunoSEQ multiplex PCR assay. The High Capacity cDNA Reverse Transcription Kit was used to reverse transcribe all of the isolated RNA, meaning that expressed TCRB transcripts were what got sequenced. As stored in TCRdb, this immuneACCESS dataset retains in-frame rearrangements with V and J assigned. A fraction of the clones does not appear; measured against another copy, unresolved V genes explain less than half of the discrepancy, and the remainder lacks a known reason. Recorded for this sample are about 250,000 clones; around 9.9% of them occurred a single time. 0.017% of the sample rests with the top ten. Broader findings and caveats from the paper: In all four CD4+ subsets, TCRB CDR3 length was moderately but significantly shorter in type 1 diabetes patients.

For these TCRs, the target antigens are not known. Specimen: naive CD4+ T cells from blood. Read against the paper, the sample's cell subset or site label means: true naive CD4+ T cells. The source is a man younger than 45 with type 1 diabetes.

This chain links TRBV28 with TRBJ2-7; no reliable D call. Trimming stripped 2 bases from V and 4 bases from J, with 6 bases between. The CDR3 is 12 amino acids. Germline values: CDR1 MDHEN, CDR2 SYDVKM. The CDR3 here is CASSLPRYEQYF. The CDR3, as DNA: TGTGCCAGCAGTTTACCCAGGTACGAGCAGTACTTC.

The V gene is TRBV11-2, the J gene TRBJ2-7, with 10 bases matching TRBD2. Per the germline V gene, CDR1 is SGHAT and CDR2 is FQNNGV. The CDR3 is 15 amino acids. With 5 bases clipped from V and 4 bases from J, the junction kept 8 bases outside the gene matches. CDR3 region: CASSKLAGRTYEQYF. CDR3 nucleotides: TGTGCCAGCAGCAAACTAGCGGGGCGAACGTACGAGCAGTACTTC.

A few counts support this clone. The CDR3 bases are TGTGCCCACCAGGTAGGCCCCAACGTCCTGACTTTC. As protein: CAHQVGPNVLTF. V and J are TRBV7-9 and TRBJ2-6, with D hard to call. Germline-derived CDR1 and CDR2 are SEHNR and FQNEAQ (reference sequence). V was trimmed by 11 bases and J by 8 bases, leaving 13 bases between them. This CDR3 contains 12 residues.

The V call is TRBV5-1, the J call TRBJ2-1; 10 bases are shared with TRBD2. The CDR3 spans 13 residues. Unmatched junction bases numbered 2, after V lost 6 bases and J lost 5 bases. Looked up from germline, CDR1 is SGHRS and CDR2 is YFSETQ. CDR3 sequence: CASKTSGHNEQFF. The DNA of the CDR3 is TGCGCCAGCAAGACTAGCGGGCACAATGAGCAGTTCTTC.

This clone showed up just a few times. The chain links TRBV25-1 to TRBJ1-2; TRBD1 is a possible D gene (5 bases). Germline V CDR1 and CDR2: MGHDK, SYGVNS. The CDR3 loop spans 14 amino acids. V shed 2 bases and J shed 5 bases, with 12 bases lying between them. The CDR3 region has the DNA TGTGCCAGCAGTGAAACAGGCCTTGGGTATGGCTACACCTTC. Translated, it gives CASSETGLGYGYTF.

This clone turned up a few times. CDR3 in DNA: TGTGCCAGCAGCAAGCGGGGCGTCGGGGAGCTGTTTTTT. Translated, it gives CASSKRGVGELFF. The rearrangement uses TRBV7-2 and TRBJ2-2, with 7 bases matching TRBD2. The length of the CDR3 is 13 residues. V was clipped by 5 bases and J by 7 bases; unmatched bases: 4. Germline-derived CDR1 and CDR2 are SGHTA and FQGNSA.

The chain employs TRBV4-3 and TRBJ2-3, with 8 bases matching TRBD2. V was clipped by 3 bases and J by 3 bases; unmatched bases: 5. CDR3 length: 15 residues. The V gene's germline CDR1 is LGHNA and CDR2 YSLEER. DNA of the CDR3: TGCGCCAGCAGCCAGGTAGCGGGGATAACAGATACGCAGTATTTT. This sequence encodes CASSQVAGITDTQYF.

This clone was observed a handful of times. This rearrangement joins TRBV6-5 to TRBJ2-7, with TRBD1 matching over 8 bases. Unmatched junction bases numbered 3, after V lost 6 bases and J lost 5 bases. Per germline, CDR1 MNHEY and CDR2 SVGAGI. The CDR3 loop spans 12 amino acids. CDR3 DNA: TGTGCCAGCAGGGGGACAGGTAACGAGCAGTACTTC. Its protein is CASRGTGNEQYF.

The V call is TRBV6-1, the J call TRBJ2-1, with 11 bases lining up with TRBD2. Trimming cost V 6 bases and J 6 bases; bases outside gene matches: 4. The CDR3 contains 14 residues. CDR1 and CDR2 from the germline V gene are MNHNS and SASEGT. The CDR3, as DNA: TGTGCCAGCAGAGGACTAGCGGGTTTCAATGAGCAGTTCTTC. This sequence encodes CASRGLAGFNEQFF.

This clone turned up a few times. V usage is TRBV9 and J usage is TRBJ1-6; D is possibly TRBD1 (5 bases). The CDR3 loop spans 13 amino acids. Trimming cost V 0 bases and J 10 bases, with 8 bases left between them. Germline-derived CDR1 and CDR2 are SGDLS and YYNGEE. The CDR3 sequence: CASSVEGLSPLHF. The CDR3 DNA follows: TGTGCCAGCAGCGTAGAGGGACTCTCACCCCTCCACTTT.

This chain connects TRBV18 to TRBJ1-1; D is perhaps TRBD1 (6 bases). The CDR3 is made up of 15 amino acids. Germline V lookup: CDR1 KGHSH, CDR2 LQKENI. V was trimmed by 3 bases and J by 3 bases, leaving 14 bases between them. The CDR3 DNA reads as TGTGCCAGCTCACCCCCGGCCACAGGGCACACTGAAGCTTTCTTT. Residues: CASSPPATGHTEAFF.

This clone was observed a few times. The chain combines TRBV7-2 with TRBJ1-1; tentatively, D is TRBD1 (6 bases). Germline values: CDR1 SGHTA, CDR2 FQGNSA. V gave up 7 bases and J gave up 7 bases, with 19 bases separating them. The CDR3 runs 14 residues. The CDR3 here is CASNRGQFLDEAFF. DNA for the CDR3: TGTGCCAGCAACCGTGGACAGTTTCTGGATGAAGCTTTCTTT. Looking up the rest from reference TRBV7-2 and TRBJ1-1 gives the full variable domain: GAGVSQSPSNKVTEKGKDVELRCDPISGHTALYWYRQSLGQGLEFLIYFQGNSAPDKSGLPSDRFSAERTGGSVSTLTIQRTQQEDSAVYLCASNRGQFLDEAFFGQGTRLTVV.